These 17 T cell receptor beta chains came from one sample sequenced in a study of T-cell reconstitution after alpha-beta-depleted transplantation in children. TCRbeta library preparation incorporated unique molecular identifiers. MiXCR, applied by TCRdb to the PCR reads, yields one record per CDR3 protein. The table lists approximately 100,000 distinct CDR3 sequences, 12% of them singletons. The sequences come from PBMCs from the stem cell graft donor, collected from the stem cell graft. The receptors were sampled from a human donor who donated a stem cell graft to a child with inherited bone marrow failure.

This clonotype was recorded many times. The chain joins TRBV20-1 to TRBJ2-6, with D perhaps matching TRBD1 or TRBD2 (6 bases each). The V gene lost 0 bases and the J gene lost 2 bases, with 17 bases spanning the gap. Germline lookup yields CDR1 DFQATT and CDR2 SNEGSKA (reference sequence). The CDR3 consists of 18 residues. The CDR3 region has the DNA TGCAGTGCTAGAGATATGGGTAGGGGGGCGGCTGGGGCCAACGTCCTGACTTTC. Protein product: CSARDMGRGAAGANVLTF.

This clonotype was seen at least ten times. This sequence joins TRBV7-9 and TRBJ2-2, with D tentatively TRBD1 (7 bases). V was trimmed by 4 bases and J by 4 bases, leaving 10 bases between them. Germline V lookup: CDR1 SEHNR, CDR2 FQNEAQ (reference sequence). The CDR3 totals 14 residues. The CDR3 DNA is TGTGCCAGCAGCTCTCAGGGGGGCACCGGGGAGCTGTTTTTT. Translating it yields CASSSQGGTGELFF.

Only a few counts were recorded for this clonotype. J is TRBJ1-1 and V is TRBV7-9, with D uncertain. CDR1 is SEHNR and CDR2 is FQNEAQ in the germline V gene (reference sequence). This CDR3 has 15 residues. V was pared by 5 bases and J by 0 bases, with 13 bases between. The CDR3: CASSPTGGMNTEAFF. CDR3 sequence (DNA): TGTGCCAGCAGCCCGACCGGTGGAATGAACACTGAAGCTTTCTTT.

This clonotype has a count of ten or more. The CDR3 reads CASSPRDKDNEQFF. The DNA of the CDR3 is TGTGCCAGCTCACCGCGGGACAAAGACAATGAGCAGTTCTTC. J is TRBJ2-1 and V is TRBV18; D may match TRBD1 or TRBD2 (6 bases each). The CDR3 is 14 residues long. V lost 3 bases to trimming and J lost 5 bases, with 11 bases between them. The V gene's germline CDR1 is KGHSH and CDR2 LQKENI. The full variable domain, its missing parts supplied by reference TRBV18 and TRBJ2-1, is NAGVMQNPRHLVRRRGQEARLRCSPMKGHSHVYWYRQLPEEGLKFMVYLQKENIIDESGMPKERFSAEFPKEGPSILRIQQVVRGDSAAYFCASSPRDKDNEQFFGPGTRLTVL.

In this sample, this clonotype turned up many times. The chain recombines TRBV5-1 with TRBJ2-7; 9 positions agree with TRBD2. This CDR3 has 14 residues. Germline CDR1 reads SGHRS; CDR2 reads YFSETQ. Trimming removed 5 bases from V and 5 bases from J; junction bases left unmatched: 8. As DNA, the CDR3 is TGCGCCAGCAGTCGCCTAGCGGGAAAGAACGAGCAGTACTTC. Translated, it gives CASSRLAGKNEQYF.

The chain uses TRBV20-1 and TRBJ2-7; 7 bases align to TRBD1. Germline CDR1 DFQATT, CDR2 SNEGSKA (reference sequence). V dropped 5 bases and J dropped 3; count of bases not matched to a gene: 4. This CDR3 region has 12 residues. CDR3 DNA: TGCAGTGCTGACCGGGACAGCTACGAGCAGTACTTC. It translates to CSADRDSYEQYF.

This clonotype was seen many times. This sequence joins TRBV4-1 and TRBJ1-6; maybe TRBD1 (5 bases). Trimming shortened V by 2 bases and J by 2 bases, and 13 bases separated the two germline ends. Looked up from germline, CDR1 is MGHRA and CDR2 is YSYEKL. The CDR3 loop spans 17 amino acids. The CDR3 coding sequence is TGCGCCAGCAGCCAATTCGACAGACCGCCCTATAATTCACCCCTCCACTTT. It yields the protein CASSQFDRPPYNSPLHF.

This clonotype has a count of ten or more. The CDR3 region has the DNA TGTGCCAGCAGACCGGCGGGCGGGGAGCCCTATGGCTACACCTTC. Its protein product is CASRPAGGEPYGYTF. The chain recombines TRBV12-3 or TRBV12-4 with TRBJ1-2; D gene uncertain. The CDR3 runs to 15 residues. V lost 6 bases and J 4 bases, leaving 18 bases between the germline ends.

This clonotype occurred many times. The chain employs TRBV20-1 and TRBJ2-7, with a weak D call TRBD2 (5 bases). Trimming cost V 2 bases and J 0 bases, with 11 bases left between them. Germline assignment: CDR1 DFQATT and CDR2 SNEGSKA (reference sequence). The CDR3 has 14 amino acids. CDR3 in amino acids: CSARPGDSSYEQYF. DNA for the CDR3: TGCAGTGCTAGACCCGGGGATAGCTCCTACGAGCAGTACTTC.

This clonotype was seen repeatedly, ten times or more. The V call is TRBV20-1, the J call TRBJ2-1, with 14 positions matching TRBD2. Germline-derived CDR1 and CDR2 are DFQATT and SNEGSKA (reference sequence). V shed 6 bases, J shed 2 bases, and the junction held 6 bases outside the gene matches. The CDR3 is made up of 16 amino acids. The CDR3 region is CSASTSGRATYNEQFF. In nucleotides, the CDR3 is TGCAGTGCGTCGACTAGCGGGAGGGCAACCTACAATGAGCAGTTCTTC.

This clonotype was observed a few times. CDR3 nucleotide sequence: TGTGCCAGCAGCTCCCGGACAGGGGCGAACACCGGGGAGCTGTTTTTT. Its protein is CASSSRTGANTGELFF. The genes are TRBV11-2 and TRBJ2-2; 9 bases are shared with TRBD1. Germline CDR1 and CDR2: SGHAT and FQNNGV. The CDR3 sequence is 16 residues long. The trim removed 4 bases at V and 0 bases at J, leaving 3 bases unmatched.

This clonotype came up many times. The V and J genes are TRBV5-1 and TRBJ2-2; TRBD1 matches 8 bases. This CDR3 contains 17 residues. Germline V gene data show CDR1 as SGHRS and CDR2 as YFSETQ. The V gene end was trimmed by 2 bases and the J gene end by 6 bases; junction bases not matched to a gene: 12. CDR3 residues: CASSLLPGQASPGELFF. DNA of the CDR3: TGCGCCAGCAGCTTATTACCGGGACAGGCCTCACCCGGGGAGCTGTTTTTT.

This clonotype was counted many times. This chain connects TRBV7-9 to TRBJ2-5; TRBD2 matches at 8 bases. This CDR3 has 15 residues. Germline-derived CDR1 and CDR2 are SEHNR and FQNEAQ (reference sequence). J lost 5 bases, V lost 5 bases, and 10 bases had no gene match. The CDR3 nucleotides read TGTGCCAGCAGCCAACCTGGGACTAGATTTGAGACCCAGTACTTC. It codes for CASSQPGTRFETQYF.

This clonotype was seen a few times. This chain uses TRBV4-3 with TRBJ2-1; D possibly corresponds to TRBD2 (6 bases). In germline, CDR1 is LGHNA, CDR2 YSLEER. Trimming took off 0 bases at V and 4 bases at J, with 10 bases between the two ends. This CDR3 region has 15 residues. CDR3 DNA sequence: TGCGCCAGCAGCCAAGAGGCGGGACCGTACAATGAGCAGTTCTTC. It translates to CASSQEAGPYNEQFF.

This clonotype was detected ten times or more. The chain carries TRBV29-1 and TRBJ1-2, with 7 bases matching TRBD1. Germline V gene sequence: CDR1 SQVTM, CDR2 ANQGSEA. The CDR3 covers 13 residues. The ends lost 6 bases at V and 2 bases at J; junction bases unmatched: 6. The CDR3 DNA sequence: TGCAGCGTGCGGGCGACAGGGAACTATGGCTACACCTTC. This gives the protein CSVRATGNYGYTF.

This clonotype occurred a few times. CDR3 sequence (DNA): TGCGCCAGCAGCTTGGCCCCGGGACAGAGCTCCTACGAGCAGTACTTC. It encodes CASSLAPGQSSYEQYF. This sequence joins TRBV5-1 and TRBJ2-7; 7 nucleotides agree with TRBD1. There are 16 residues in the CDR3. CDR1 is SGHRS and CDR2 is YFSETQ in the germline V gene. Trimming at V came to 0 bases and at J to 0 bases, leaving 6 bases not matched to a gene.

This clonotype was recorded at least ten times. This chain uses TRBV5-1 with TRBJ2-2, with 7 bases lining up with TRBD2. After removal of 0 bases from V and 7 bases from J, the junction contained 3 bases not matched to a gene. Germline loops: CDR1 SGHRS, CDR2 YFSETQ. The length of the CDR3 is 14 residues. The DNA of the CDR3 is TGCGCCAGCAGCTTGGTCGGACTAGGCGGGGAGCTGTTTTTT. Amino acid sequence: CASSLVGLGGELFF.